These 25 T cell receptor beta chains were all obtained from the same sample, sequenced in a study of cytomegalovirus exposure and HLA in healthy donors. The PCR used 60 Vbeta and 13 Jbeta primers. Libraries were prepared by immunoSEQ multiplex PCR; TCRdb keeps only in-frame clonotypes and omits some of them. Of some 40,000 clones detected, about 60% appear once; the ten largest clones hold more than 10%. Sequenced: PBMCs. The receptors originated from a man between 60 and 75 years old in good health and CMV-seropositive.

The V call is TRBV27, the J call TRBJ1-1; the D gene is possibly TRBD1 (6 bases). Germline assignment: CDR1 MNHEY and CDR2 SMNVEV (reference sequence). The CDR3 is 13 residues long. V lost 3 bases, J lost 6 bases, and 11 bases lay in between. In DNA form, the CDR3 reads TGTGCCAGCAGTTTTAGGCAGGGGTCTGAAGCTTTCTTT. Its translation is CASSFRQGSEAFF.

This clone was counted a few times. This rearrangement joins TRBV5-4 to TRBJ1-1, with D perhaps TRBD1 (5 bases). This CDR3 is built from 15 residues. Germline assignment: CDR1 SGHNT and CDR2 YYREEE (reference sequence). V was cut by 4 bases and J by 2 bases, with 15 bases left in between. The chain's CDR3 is CASSPRGGSNTEAFF. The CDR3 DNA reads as TGTGCCAGCAGCCCCCGGGGGGGGTCCAACACTGAAGCTTTCTTT. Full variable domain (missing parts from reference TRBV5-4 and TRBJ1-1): ETGVTQSPTHLIKTRGQQVTLRCSSQSGHNTVSWYQQALGQGPQFIFQYYREEENGRGNFPPRFSGLQFPNYSSELNVNALELDDSALYLCASSPRGGSNTEAFFGQGTRLTVV.

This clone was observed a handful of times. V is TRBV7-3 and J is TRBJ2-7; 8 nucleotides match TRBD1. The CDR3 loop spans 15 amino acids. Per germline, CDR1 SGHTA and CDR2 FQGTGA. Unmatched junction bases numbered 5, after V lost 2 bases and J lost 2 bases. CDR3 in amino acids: CASSLAPDRAYEQYF. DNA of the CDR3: TGTGCCAGCAGCTTAGCACCGGACAGGGCCTACGAGCAGTACTTC.

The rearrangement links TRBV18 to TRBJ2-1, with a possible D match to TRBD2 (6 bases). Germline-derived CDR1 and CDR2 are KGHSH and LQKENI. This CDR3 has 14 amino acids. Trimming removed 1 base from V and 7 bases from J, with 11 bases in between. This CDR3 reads CASSPRGTLNEQFF. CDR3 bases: TGTGCCAGCTCACCACGCGGGACTCTAAATGAGCAGTTCTTC.

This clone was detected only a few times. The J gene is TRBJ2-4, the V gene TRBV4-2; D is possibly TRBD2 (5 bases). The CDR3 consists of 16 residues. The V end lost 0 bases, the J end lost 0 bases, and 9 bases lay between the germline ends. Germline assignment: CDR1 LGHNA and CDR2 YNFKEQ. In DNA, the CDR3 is TGTGCCAGCAGCCAAGATCCCGCGGGAGCCAAAAACATTCAGTACTTC. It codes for CASSQDPAGAKNIQYF.

The DNA for the CDR3 is TGTGCCAGTAGTACAGCGGGAATCGGTTACAATGAGCAGTTCTTC. Translating gives CASSTAGIGYNEQFF. The rearrangement joins TRBV19 to TRBJ2-1; 7 bases map to TRBD2. Germline CDR1 LNHDA, CDR2 SQIVND (reference sequence). The CDR3 totals 15 residues. J gave up 4 bases and V 4 bases, and 7 bases lay outside the gene matches.

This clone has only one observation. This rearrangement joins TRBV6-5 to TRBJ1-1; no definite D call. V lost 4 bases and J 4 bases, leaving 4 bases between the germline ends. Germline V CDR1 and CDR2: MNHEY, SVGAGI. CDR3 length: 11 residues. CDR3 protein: CASSSLTEAFF. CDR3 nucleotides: TGTGCCAGCAGTTCACTCACTGAAGCTTTCTTT.

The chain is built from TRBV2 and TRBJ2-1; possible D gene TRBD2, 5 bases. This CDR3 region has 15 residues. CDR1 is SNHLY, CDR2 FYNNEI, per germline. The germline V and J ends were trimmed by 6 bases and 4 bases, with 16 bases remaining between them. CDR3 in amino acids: CASSRTDHRYNEQFF. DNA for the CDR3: TGTGCCAGCAGCCGGACTGACCATCGTTACAATGAGCAGTTCTTC.

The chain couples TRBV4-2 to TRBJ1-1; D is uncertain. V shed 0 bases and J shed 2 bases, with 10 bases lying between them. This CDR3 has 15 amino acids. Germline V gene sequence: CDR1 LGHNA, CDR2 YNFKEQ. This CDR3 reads CASSQEVTDNTEAFF. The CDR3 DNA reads TGTGCCAGCAGCCAAGAGGTAACAGACAACACTGAAGCTTTCTTT.

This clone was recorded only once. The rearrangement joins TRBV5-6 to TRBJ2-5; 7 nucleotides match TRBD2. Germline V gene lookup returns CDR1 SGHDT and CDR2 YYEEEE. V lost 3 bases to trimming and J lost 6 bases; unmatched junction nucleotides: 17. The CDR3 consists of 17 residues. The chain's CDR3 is CASSSAGRGSYFKTQYF. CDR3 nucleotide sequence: TGTGCCAGCAGCTCCGCGGGTCGCGGGAGTTATTTTAAGACCCAGTACTTC.

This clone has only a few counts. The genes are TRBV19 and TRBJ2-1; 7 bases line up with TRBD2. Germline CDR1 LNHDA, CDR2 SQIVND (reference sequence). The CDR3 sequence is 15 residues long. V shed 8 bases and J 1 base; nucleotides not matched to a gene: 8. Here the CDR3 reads CASGLTSESYNEQFF. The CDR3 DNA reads TGTGCCAGTGGCTTAACTAGCGAGTCCTACAATGAGCAGTTCTTC.

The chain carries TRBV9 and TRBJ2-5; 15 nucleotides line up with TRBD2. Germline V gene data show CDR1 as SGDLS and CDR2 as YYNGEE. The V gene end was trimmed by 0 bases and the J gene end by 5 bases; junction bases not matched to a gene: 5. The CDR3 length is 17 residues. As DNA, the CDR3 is TGTGCCAGCAGCGTAGCTACGGGACTAGCGGGAGGTGAGACCCAGTACTTC. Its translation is CASSVATGLAGGETQYF.

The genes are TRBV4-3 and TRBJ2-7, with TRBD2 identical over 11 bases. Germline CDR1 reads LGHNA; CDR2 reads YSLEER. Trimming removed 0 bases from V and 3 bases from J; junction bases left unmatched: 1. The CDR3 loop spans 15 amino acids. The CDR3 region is CASSQDGTSGYEQYF. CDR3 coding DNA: TGCGCCAGCAGCCAAGACGGGACTAGCGGCTACGAGCAGTACTTC.

The CDR3 region has the DNA TGTGCCAGCAGTACAGGGACTGGGGCCAACGTCCTGACTTTC. It specifies CASSTGTGANVLTF. The chain employs TRBV28 and TRBJ2-6; a weak D match, TRBD1 (6 bases). The germline CDR1 and CDR2 sequences are MDHEN and SYDVKM. Trimming took 5 bases from V and 2 from J, leaving 7 bases between them. The CDR3 runs to 14 residues.

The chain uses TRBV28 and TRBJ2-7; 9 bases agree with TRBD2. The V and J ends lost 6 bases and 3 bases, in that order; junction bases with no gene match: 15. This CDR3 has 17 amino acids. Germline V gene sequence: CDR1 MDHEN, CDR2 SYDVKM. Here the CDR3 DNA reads TGTGCCAGCAGCACCATATCGGGGGCTAGCGGGATCTACGAGCAGTACTTC. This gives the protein CASSTISGASGIYEQYF.

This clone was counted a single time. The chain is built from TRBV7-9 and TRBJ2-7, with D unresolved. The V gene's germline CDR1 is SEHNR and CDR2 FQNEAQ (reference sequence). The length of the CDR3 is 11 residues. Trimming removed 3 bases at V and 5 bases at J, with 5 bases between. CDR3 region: CASSFEDEQYF. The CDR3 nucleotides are TGTGCCAGCAGCTTTGAGGACGAGCAGTACTTC.

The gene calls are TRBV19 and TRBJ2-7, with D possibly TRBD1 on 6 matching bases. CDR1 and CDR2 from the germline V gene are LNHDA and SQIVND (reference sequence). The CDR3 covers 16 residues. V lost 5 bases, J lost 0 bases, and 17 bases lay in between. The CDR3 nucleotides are TGTGCCAGTAGTCCACAGGGTACTAGGGGCTCCTACGAGCAGTACTTC. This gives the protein CASSPQGTRGSYEQYF.

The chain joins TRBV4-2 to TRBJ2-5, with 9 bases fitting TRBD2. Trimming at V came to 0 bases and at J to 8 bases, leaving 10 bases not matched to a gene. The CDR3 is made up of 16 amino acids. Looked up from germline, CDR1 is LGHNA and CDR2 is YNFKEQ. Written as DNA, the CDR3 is TGTGCCAGCAGCCAAGACTCTAGCGGGGCGGGGGATACCCAGTACTTC. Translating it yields CASSQDSSGAGDTQYF.

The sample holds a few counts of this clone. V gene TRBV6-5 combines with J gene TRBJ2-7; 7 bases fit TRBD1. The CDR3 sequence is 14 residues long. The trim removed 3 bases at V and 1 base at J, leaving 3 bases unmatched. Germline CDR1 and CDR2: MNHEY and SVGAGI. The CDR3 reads CASSYGTESYEQYF. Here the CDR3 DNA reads TGTGCCAGCAGTTATGGGACAGAGTCCTACGAGCAGTACTTC.

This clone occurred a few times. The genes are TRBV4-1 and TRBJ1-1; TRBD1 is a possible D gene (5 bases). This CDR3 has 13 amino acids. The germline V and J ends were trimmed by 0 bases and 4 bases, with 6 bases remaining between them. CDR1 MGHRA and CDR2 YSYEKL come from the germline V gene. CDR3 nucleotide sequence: TGCGCCAGCAGCCAAGATAGGGGCACTGAAGCTTTCTTT. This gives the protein CASSQDRGTEAFF.

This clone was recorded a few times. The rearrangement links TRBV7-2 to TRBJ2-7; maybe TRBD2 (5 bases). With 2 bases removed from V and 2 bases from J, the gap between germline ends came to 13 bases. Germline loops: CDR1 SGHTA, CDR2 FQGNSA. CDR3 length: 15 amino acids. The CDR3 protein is CASSLRSSATYEQYF. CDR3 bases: TGTGCCAGCAGCTTAAGAAGTAGCGCGACCTACGAGCAGTACTTC.

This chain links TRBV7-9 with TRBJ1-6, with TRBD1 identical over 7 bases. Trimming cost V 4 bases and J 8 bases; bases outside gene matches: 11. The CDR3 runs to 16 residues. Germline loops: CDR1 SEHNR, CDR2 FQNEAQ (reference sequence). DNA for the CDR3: TGTGCCAGCAGCTCTACGACAGGGAGTTTTGATTCACCCCTCCACTTT. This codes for CASSSTTGSFDSPLHF.

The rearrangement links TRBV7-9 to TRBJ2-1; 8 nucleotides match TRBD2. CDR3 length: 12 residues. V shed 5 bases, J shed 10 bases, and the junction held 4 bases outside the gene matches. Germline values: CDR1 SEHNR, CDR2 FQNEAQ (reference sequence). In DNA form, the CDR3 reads TGTGCCAGCAGCCAAATAGCGGGGGAGCAGTTCTTC. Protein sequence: CASSQIAGEQFF.

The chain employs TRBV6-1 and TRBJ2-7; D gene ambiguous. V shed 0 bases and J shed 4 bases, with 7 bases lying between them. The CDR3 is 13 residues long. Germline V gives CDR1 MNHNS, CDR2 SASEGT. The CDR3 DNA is TGTGCCAGCAGTGAAGCGTTGAGGTACGAGCAGTACTTC. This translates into CASSEALRYEQYF.

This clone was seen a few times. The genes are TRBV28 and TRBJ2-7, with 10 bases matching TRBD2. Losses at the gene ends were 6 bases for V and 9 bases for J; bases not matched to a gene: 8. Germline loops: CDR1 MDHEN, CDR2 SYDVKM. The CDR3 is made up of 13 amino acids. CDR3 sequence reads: CASSPLAGRGQYF. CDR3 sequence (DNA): TGTGCCAGCAGCCCACTAGCGGGAAGGGGGCAGTACTTC. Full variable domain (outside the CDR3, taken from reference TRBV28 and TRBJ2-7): DVKVTQSSRYLVKRTGEKVFLECVQDMDHENMFWYRQDPGLGLRLIYFSYDVKMKEKGDIPEGYSVSREKKERFSLILESASTNQTSMYLCASSPLAGRGQYFGPGTRLTVT.